This TCR beta chain is drawn from a study of cytomegalovirus exposure and HLA in healthy donors. Study-wide findings and caveats: The sole available immune exposure information was CMV serostatus. Analyzed later, association rates of TCRs varied across HLA loci, with DRB1 most and HLA-C fewest. The investigators catalogued some 160 TCR beta chains as cytomegalovirus-associated.

Concerning this clone: Its cognate antigen is unknown.

Looked up from germline, CDR1 is SGHRS and CDR2 is YFSETQ. This CDR3 is built from 12 residues. V trimming: 7 bases; J trimming: 4 bases; junction bases outside the gene matches: 3. Primers included in the PCR were 60 Vbeta and 13 Jbeta primers. The method was immunoSEQ multiplex PCR; TCRdb's version includes in-frame clones alone and lacks a portion of them. This table holds 80,000 or so clones. When sampled, the donors appeared nominally healthy, though they likely had unrecorded immune exposures. What was sequenced was PBMCs. V is TRBV5-1 and J is TRBJ2-7; 9 bases map to TRBD1. The clonotype was recovered from a man in his forties or fifties in good health and CMV-seropositive. The CDR3 nucleotides are TGCGCCAGCCGGGACAGGGAATACGAGCAGTACTTC. It specifies CASRDREYEQYF.